This T cell receptor beta chain is from a study of control samples from healthy donors and cancer patients. The CDR3 is 14 residues long. The V end was cut by 3 bases, the J end by 4 bases, with 7 bases between. Germline V CDR1 and CDR2: SEHNR, FQNEAQ (reference sequence). Clones were sequenced by immunoSEQ multiplex PCR, and TCRdb holds only the in-frame ones, with some missing. Among fewer than 25,000 clones listed, about 80% were seen once. V usage is TRBV7-9 and J usage is TRBJ1-6; D is ambiguous. The sequencing input was PBMCs. The sequence was collected from a man aged 55 to 69 with head and neck cancer. The CDR3 nucleotides read TGTGCCAGCAGCTTCGGCCATTATAATTCACCCCTCCACTTT. Its protein product is CASSFGHYNSPLHF.